This paragraph covers one T cell receptor beta chain sequence. The entry originates in a study of blood T cell repertoires in COVID-19. The wider study: The United States, Italy and Spain were the sources of the acute and convalescent COVID-19 samples. Nucleic acid was either cDNA or gDNA, and it came from T cells, B-cell-depleted T cells, or PBMCs.

Original processing methods: Amplification of reference gene primers provided the estimated nucleated cell counts. Assay used: immunoSEQ multiplex PCR; TCRdb lists only in-frame clones, some missing. The DNA gave D and trimming, while V, J and clone size come from that table. The table shows about 82,000 clones, with approximately 86% occurring only once. Source material: peripheral blood. This receptor was obtained from a man older than 75 with active or convalescent COVID-19.

CDR3 DNA: TGTGCCAGCAGCTTTGCGGGGGCGCCCGGGCAGTTCTTC. Its protein product is CASSFAGAPGQFF. V is TRBV7-9 and J is TRBJ2-1; D possibly corresponds to TRBD2 (7 bases). This CDR3 has 13 residues. In germline, CDR1 is SEHNR, CDR2 FQNEAQ (reference sequence). V was trimmed by 3 bases and J by 12 bases, leaving 15 bases between them. Using reference TRBV7-9 and TRBJ2-1 for the parts outside the CDR3, the full variable domain is DTGVSQNPRHKITKRGQNVTFRCDPISEHNRLYWYRQTLGQGPEFLTYFQNEAQLEKSRLLSDRFSAERPKGSFSTLEIQRTEQGDSAMYLCASSFAGAPGQFFGPGTRLTVL.